Below, 23 T cell receptor beta chains from the same sample are listed, as sequenced in a study of CD8+ T cells in alopecia areata. The authors extracted RNA and reverse transcribed it into cDNA as the sequencing template. Only in-frame clones appear in the TCRdb table, and some are missing; sequencing was by immunoSEQ multiplex PCR. The table lists over 30,000 clones, 60% to 85% of them singletons. The source material was NKG2D-low CD8+ T cells sorted from blood. These receptors came from a human donor with alopecia areata.

The J gene is TRBJ2-1, the V gene TRBV15; TRBD2 agrees at 8 bases. V was pared by 1 base and J by 8 bases, with 10 bases of the junction left unmatched. Germline-derived CDR1 and CDR2 are LNHNV and YYDKDF (reference sequence). The CDR3 has 16 amino acids. For the CDR3, the DNA is TGTGCCACCAGCAGAGCTACTAGCGGCTATGGCGATGAGCAGTTCTTC. It yields the protein CATSRATSGYGDEQFF.

The table lists this clone with a count of one. The gene calls are TRBV30 and TRBJ2-1, with D perhaps TRBD2 (6 bases). V lost 5 bases and J 0 bases, leaving 14 bases between the germline ends. Germline CDR1 GTSNPN, CDR2 SVGIG (reference sequence). The length of the CDR3 is 15 residues. The CDR3 coding sequence is TGTGCCTGGGGGGGATCGGAGGGCTCCTACAATGAGCAGTTCTTC. It translates to CAWGGSEGSYNEQFF. Supplemented by reference TRBV30 and TRBJ2-1, the full variable domain reads SQTIHQWPATLVQPVGSPLSLECTVEGTSNPNLYWYRQAAGRGLQLLFYSVGIGQISSEVPQNLSASRPQDRQFILSSKKLLLSDSGFYLCAWGGSEGSYNEQFFGPGTRLTVL.

The gene calls are TRBV2 and TRBJ2-5; TRBD2 matches at 8 bases. The J segment lost 1 base and the V segment lost 4 bases, leaving 5 bases of the junction unmatched. The CDR3 loop spans 15 amino acids. Germline CDR1 SNHLY, CDR2 FYNNEI. The CDR3 loop is CASSGRTSSQETQYF. The CDR3 DNA sequence: TGTGCCAGCAGTGGGAGGACTAGCAGCCAAGAGACCCAGTACTTC.

This clone was detected a few times. The V and J genes are TRBV14 and TRBJ1-6; possible D gene TRBD1, 5 bases. From germline, CDR1 is SGHDN and CDR2 FVKESK. Deletions cut 5 bases from V and 7 bases from J, with 15 bases between. The CDR3 covers 15 residues. The CDR3 spells CASSLSGTLNSPLHF. CDR3 DNA sequence: TGTGCCAGCAGCTTGTCCGGGACCTTGAATTCACCCCTCCACTTT.

V is TRBV15 and J is TRBJ2-3; no reliable D call. Trimming stripped 0 bases from V and 1 base from J, with 17 bases between. In germline, CDR1 is LNHNV, CDR2 YYDKDF (reference sequence). The CDR3 totals 18 residues. CDR3 protein: CATSREEIRGRRTDTQYF. CDR3 bases: TGTGCCACCAGCAGAGAGGAGATACGTGGGCGCCGCACAGATACGCAGTATTTT.

A few counts support this clone. The chain carries TRBV19 and TRBJ2-2; the D gene is possibly TRBD2 (6 bases). Germline CDR1 reads LNHDA; CDR2 reads SQIVND (reference sequence). The CDR3 runs to 15 residues. With 1 base removed from V and 7 bases from J, the gap between germline ends came to 13 bases. CDR3 sequence: CASSIAGEPNGELFF. The DNA for the CDR3 is TGTGCCAGTAGTATAGCGGGGGAACCTAACGGGGAGCTGTTTTTT.

In its sample, this clone was seen a few times. V is TRBV21-1 and J is TRBJ2-7; TRBD1 is the table's D call, not checked against the DNA. TRBV21-1 is a pseudogene segment. The CDR3 is made up of 15 amino acids. This CDR3 reads CASRPGTGVNYEQYF. CDR3 nucleotide sequence: TGTGCCAGCCGACCCGGGACAGGGGTAAACTACGAGCAGTACTTC.

This clone was counted many times. The chain is built from TRBV21-1 and TRBJ1-5. TRBV21-1 is noted as a pseudogene. The CDR3 totals 13 residues. In DNA form, the CDR3 reads TGTGCCAGCAGCAAAGTGAGCGGCCAGCCCCAGCATTTT. This sequence encodes CASSKVSGQPQHF.

The chain joins TRBV29-1 to TRBJ2-7; TRBD2 matches 8 bases. The V gene end was trimmed by 7 bases and the J gene end by 4 bases; junction bases not matched to a gene: 9. Germline lookup yields CDR1 SQVTM and CDR2 ANQGSEA. The CDR3 is 13 residues long. CDR3 residues: CSAISGDRYEQYF. CDR3 bases: TGCAGCGCCATTAGCGGGGATAGATACGAGCAGTACTTC.

J is TRBJ2-5 and V is TRBV29-1; D unresolved. Per the germline V gene, CDR1 is SQVTM and CDR2 is ANQGSEA. The V gene lost 6 bases and the J gene lost 5 bases, with 22 bases spanning the gap. This CDR3 contains 15 residues. The CDR3 loop reads CSVAAVGPRMETQYF. The CDR3 DNA reads TGCAGCGTCGCCGCGGTGGGCCCTAGAATGGAGACCCAGTACTTC.

V gene TRBV2 combines with J gene TRBJ2-7, with 9 bases identical to TRBD2. This CDR3 is 15 amino acids long. V shed 6 bases and J 0 bases; nucleotides not matched to a gene: 6. Germline V CDR1 and CDR2: SNHLY, FYNNEI. The CDR3 region has the DNA TGTGCCAGCAGGCCCGGACTAGCGTCCTCCTACGAGCAGTACTTC. Encoded protein: CASRPGLASSYEQYF.

This chain connects TRBV25-1 to TRBJ1-6; the D gene is possibly TRBD1 (6 bases). Trimming took 0 bases from V and 7 from J, leaving 16 bases between them. Per germline, CDR1 MGHDK and CDR2 SYGVNS. The CDR3 has 17 amino acids. The CDR3 coding sequence is TGTGCCAGCAGTGAATACAGGCGTACAACAGGGAATTCACCCCTCCACTTT. It yields the protein CASSEYRRTTGNSPLHF.

The genes are TRBV4-2 and TRBJ2-1, with 11 nucleotides matching TRBD2. Germline CDR1 and CDR2: LGHNA and YNFKEQ. The J segment lost 5 bases and the V segment lost 6 bases, leaving 12 bases of the junction unmatched. The CDR3 length is 17 residues. As DNA, the CDR3 is TGTGCCAGCAGGAAGCAAGGTAGCGGGGGGGTAGACAATGAGCAGTTCTTC. This codes for CASRKQGSGGVDNEQFF.

The chain joins TRBV7-9 to TRBJ2-3; D unclear. Germline V lookup: CDR1 SEHNR, CDR2 FQNEAQ (reference sequence). The CDR3 has 13 amino acids. The V and J ends lost 4 bases and 2 bases respectively, with 7 bases between them. The CDR3 sequence is CASSSSSTDTQYF. The CDR3 bases are TGTGCCAGCAGCTCCAGCTCCACAGATACGCAGTATTTT.

V is TRBV29-1 and J is TRBJ2-1; D possibly corresponds to TRBD2 (5 bases). Germline V gene lookup returns CDR1 SQVTM and CDR2 ANQGSEA. The CDR3 is 15 amino acids. Trimming took off 8 bases at V and 0 bases at J, with 17 bases between the two ends. CDR3 coding DNA: TGCAGCATTTACGGGGAGCTGAGCTCCTACAATGAGCAGTTCTTC. Translating gives CSIYGELSSYNEQFF.

The gene calls are TRBV4-3 and TRBJ2-3; perhaps TRBD1 as D (5 bases). The CDR3 extends over 15 amino acids. V shed 1 base and J shed 1 base, with 9 bases lying between them. Germline CDR1 LGHNA, CDR2 YSLEER. In DNA, the CDR3 is TGCGCCAGCAGCCAAGGAAGGGGTGGCACAGATACGCAGTATTTT. Translated: CASSQGRGGTDTQYF.

The J gene is TRBJ2-1, the V gene TRBV10-1; TRBD2 agrees at 8 bases. The germline CDR1 and CDR2 sequences are WNHNN and SYGVQD (reference sequence). CDR3 length: 14 residues. Trimming cost V 8 bases and J 8 bases; bases outside gene matches: 11. The CDR3 DNA reads TGCGCCAGCTCTCCATCGCCAGCGGGAGATGAGCAGTTCTTC. Protein sequence: CASSPSPAGDEQFF.

V gene TRBV6-5 combines with J gene TRBJ2-5; 10 bases line up with TRBD2. The CDR3 is 15 residues long. Per the germline V gene, CDR1 is MNHEY and CDR2 is SVGAGI. J gave up 1 base and V 6 bases, and 5 bases lay outside the gene matches. The CDR3 DNA sequence: TGTGCCAGCAGCGTAGCGGGGGGAACCCAAGAGACCCAGTACTTC. It yields the protein CASSVAGGTQETQYF.

This chain links TRBV29-1 with TRBJ2-7, with TRBD2 matching over 9 bases. In germline, CDR1 is SQVTM, CDR2 ANQGSEA. The V segment lost 6 bases and the J segment 0 bases; nucleotides outside the gene matches: 6. The CDR3 spans 14 residues. CDR3: CSVASGEHSYEQYF. As DNA, the CDR3 is TGCAGCGTCGCTAGCGGGGAGCACTCCTACGAGCAGTACTTC.

The J gene is TRBJ1-1, the V gene TRBV7-9; D possibly corresponds to TRBD1 (5 bases). The CDR3 consists of 12 residues. The V end was cut by 5 bases, the J end by 8 bases, with 12 bases between. Germline lookup yields CDR1 SEHNR and CDR2 FQNEAQ (reference sequence). The CDR3 DNA is TGTGCCAGCAGCAACCGACAGTCCGAAGCTTTCTTT. Translating gives CASSNRQSEAFF.

The rearrangement links TRBV4-1 to TRBJ2-7; D remains unclear. The CDR3 spans 14 residues. V was shortened by 1 base and J by 5 bases, with 12 bases between the two germline ends. In germline, CDR1 is MGHRA, CDR2 YSYEKL. CDR3 amino acids: CASSQAPSADEQYF. The CDR3 coding sequence is TGCGCCAGCAGCCAAGCACCCTCGGCAGACGAGCAGTACTTC.

This rearrangement joins TRBV29-1 to TRBJ1-3; 7 nucleotides agree with TRBD1. Looked up from germline, CDR1 is SQVTM and CDR2 is ANQGSEA. The CDR3 loop spans 13 amino acids. V lost 7 bases and J lost 4; bases outside the gene matches: 7. The CDR3 sequence is CSATPGQGNTIYF. CDR3 nucleotides: TGCAGCGCGACACCGGGACAGGGAAACACCATATATTTT.

This chain uses TRBV27 with TRBJ1-6; 10 nucleotides line up with TRBD1. V dropped 4 bases and J dropped 4; count of bases not matched to a gene: 1. The V gene's germline CDR1 is MNHEY and CDR2 SMNVEV (reference sequence). The CDR3 spans 15 residues. The CDR3 DNA is TGTGCCAGCAGTTGGACAGGGGGATATAATTCACCCCTCCACTTT. It encodes CASSWTGGYNSPLHF.